Presented here are 20 T cell receptor beta chains from one specimen sequenced in a study of blood T cell repertoires in COVID-19. This table comes from immunoSEQ multiplex PCR, and its TCRdb copy is limited to in-frame clones, with some not included. This sample has 270,000 or so clones, with about nine tenths found just once. Sequences were obtained from peripheral blood. These receptors were collected from a woman younger than 45 with active or convalescent COVID-19.

The V and J genes are TRBV23-1 and TRBJ2-1; no clear D. TRBV23-1 is reported as an ORF; its role is uncertain. V lost 0 bases and J lost 0, with 9 bases in between. There are 16 residues in the CDR3. The CDR3 region is CASSQSRLSSYNEQFF. CDR3 nucleotides: TGCGCCAGCAGTCAATCACGACTTAGCTCCTACAATGAGCAGTTCTTC.

The CDR3 nucleotides are TGTGCCAGCAGTGTAATCGGAGGGACTGAAGCTTTCTTT. It is translated as CASSVIGGTEAFF. This rearrangement joins TRBV2 to TRBJ1-1; no reliable D call. The CDR3 covers 13 residues. Germline CDR1 is SNHLY and CDR2 is FYNNEI. Trimming stripped 4 bases from V and 5 bases from J, with 11 bases between.

J is TRBJ1-2 and V is TRBV27; D might be TRBD1 (6 bases). Per germline, CDR1 MNHEY and CDR2 SMNVEV (reference sequence). The CDR3 runs to 14 residues. V gave up 5 bases and J gave up 4 bases, with 14 bases separating them. The CDR3 DNA follows: TGTGCCAGCAGTCGGTACAGGGAGGGCTATGGCTACACCTTC. Protein: CASSRYREGYGYTF.

This rearrangement joins TRBV5-8 to TRBJ2-3; D possibly corresponds to TRBD1 (6 bases). V was shortened by 4 bases and J by 2 bases, with 14 bases between the two germline ends. The CDR3 consists of 15 residues. The germline gives CDR1 SGHTS, CDR2 YDEGEE. CDR3: CASSHDRTFTDTQYF. CDR3 nucleotide sequence: TGTGCCAGCAGCCACGACAGGACCTTCACAGATACGCAGTATTTT.

The rearrangement uses TRBV11-1 and TRBJ2-7, with 11 bases aligning to TRBD1. Trimming cost V 1 base and J 0 bases; bases outside gene matches: 2. Germline assignment: CDR1 SGHAT and CDR2 FQDESV (reference sequence). The CDR3 contains 16 residues. The CDR3 sequence is CASSLGDRGYSYEQYF. The CDR3 region has the DNA TGTGCCAGCAGCTTAGGGGACAGGGGGTACTCCTACGAGCAGTACTTC.

This clone was counted only a few times. The chain has TRBV9 and TRBJ2-1, with TRBD2 identical over 10 bases. The CDR3 runs 17 residues. Germline trimming cut 0 bases from V and 8 bases from J; bases unmatched to any gene: 11. CDR1 is SGDLS and CDR2 is YYNGEE in the germline V gene. The DNA of the CDR3 is TGTGCCAGCAGCGTAGATCAGCGGGGGGGCCTTCGGGATGAGCAGTTCTTC. Protein: CASSVDQRGGLRDEQFF.

V usage is TRBV10-1 and J usage is TRBJ2-7; D not resolved. The germline V gene has CDR1 WNHNN and CDR2 SYGVQD (reference sequence). The CDR3 is made up of 13 amino acids. V was trimmed by 1 base and J by 3 bases, leaving 7 bases between them. The CDR3, as DNA: TGCGCCAGCAGTGAGTATCTTAACTACGAGCAGTACTTC. Translated, it gives CASSEYLNYEQYF.

The CDR3 region is CAWRATGKGLEGYTF. CDR3 nucleotides: TGTGCCTGGAGGGCTACAGGGAAGGGCTTGGAAGGCTACACCTTC. The rearrangement uses TRBV30 and TRBJ1-2, with D tentatively TRBD1 (6 bases). CDR1 is GTSNPN, CDR2 SVGIG, per germline (reference sequence). The CDR3 is 15 residues long. V was shortened by 3 bases and J by 8 bases, with 22 bases between the two germline ends.

The J gene is TRBJ2-1, the V gene TRBV19; TRBD2 is a possible D gene (8 bases). The CDR3 runs 17 residues. Trimming took 6 bases from V and 0 from J, leaving 18 bases between them. The germline gives CDR1 LNHDA, CDR2 SQIVND (reference sequence). The chain's CDR3 is CASRGGGAGGSYNEQFF. The CDR3 DNA is TGTGCCAGTAGAGGGGGCGGTGCGGGGGGCTCCTACAATGAGCAGTTCTTC.

This rearrangement joins TRBV6-5 to TRBJ1-2, with 8 bases matching TRBD1. Germline V gives CDR1 MNHEY, CDR2 SVGAGI. The CDR3 loop spans 14 amino acids. The ends lost 5 bases at V and 8 bases at J; junction bases unmatched: 10. The CDR3 loop is CASSRGTGAAGYTF. In nucleotides, the CDR3 is TGTGCCAGCAGTCGAGGGACAGGTGCTGCGGGCTACACCTTC.

The rearrangement links TRBV30 to TRBJ2-2, with D unresolved. The CDR3 contains 14 residues. V lost 4 bases, J lost 7 bases, and 16 bases lay in between. Germline assignment: CDR1 GTSNPN and CDR2 SVGIG (reference sequence). The CDR3 here is CAWTGSRGGGELFF. CDR3 in DNA: TGTGCCTGGACCGGGTCCCGCGGCGGCGGGGAGCTGTTTTTT.

V usage is TRBV4-2 and J usage is TRBJ1-6; 8 nucleotides align to TRBD1. The CDR3 sequence is 15 residues long. Germline assignment: CDR1 LGHNA and CDR2 YNFKEQ. The V gene end was trimmed by 5 bases and the J gene end by 7 bases; junction bases not matched to a gene: 7. In DNA form, the CDR3 reads TGTGCCAGCAGCACCCGGACAGGGAAAAATTCACCCCTCCACTTT. Amino acids: CASSTRTGKNSPLHF.

This clone showed up just a few times. The CDR3 region has the DNA TGCGCCAGCAGCTTCGGGAGCCAAGAGACCCAGTACTTC. Translating gives CASSFGSQETQYF. This chain connects TRBV5-1 to TRBJ2-5; tentative D call: TRBD2 (6 bases). The ends were cut back, 2 bases at V and 1 base at J, with 6 bases in the middle. Per the germline V gene, CDR1 is SGHRS and CDR2 is YFSETQ. This CDR3 comprises 13 residues.

This chain connects TRBV19 to TRBJ2-3; TRBD2 agrees at 9 bases. Trimming removed 4 bases from V and 9 bases from J; junction bases left unmatched: 14. The CDR3 is 16 residues long. Germline-derived CDR1 and CDR2 are LNHDA and SQIVND (reference sequence). CDR3 nucleotides: TGTGCCAGTAGTAGAGGGGGAGCGGGGGGCCGGCAGACGCAGTATTTT. Protein: CASSRGGAGGRQTQYF.

V and J are TRBV14 and TRBJ1-3, with D unresolved. This CDR3 region has 14 residues. Per the germline V gene, CDR1 is SGHDN and CDR2 is FVKESK. Trimming took 0 bases from V and 4 from J, leaving 7 bases between them. The CDR3 DNA reads TGTGCCAGCAGCCAAGATACGGGGGGAAACACCATATATTTT. Translated, it gives CASSQDTGGNTIYF.

The rearrangement links TRBV27 to TRBJ2-7; 8 bases match TRBD1. V gave up 3 bases and J gave up 2 bases; unmatched junction bases: 12. Germline CDR1 reads MNHEY; CDR2 reads SMNVEV (reference sequence). The CDR3 runs 17 residues. The CDR3 loop is CASSFSGTGGGTYEQYF. As DNA, the CDR3 is TGTGCCAGCAGTTTTTCCGGGACAGGAGGAGGAACCTACGAGCAGTACTTC.

The genes are TRBV7-6 and TRBJ1-3, with 8 bases aligning to TRBD1. The CDR3 contains 18 residues. Germline assignment: CDR1 SGHVS and CDR2 FNYEAQ. With V trimmed by 1 base and J by 3 bases, 11 bases remained unmatched. CDR3 in amino acids: CASSLGVGQGASGNTIYF. DNA for the CDR3: TGTGCCAGCAGCTTAGGTGTCGGACAGGGCGCAAGTGGAAACACCATATATTTT.

This rearrangement joins TRBV3-1 (or the pseudogene TRBV3-2) to TRBJ1-3; TRBD1 might be the D (5 bases). V was cut by 0 bases and J by 3 bases, with 12 bases left in between. Germline CDR1 reads LGHDT; CDR2 reads YNNKEL (reference sequence). The CDR3 runs to 16 residues. CDR3 coding DNA: TGTGCCAGCAGCCAAGATTGGCAGGGCTTTGGAAACACCATATATTTT. Translating it yields CASSQDWQGFGNTIYF.

The chain employs TRBV19 and TRBJ2-7; a possible D gene is TRBD1 (5 bases). The CDR3 has 14 residues. Trimming took off 5 bases at V and 0 bases at J, with 11 bases between the two ends. CDR1 and CDR2 from the germline V gene are LNHDA and SQIVND (reference sequence). In DNA form, the CDR3 reads TGTGCCAGTAGTTCGACAGATAACTCCTACGAGCAGTACTTC. This sequence encodes CASSSTDNSYEQYF.

The V and J genes are TRBV7-9 and TRBJ2-1; 7 bases match TRBD1. The junction had 14 bases not matched to a gene; V was cut back by 8 bases and J by 7 bases. CDR1 SEHNR and CDR2 FQNEAQ come from the germline V gene (reference sequence). This CDR3 region has 15 residues. The CDR3, as DNA: TGTGCCAGCCAACCCGGTGAGGGGGCAAAGAATGAGCAGTTCTTC. Translated: CASQPGEGAKNEQFF.